This T cell receptor beta chain derives from a study of blood T cell repertoires in COVID-19. Study-wide background: Some COVID-19 samples were acute and others convalescent; all came from the United States, Italy and Spain.

The germline V gene encodes CDR1 MNHEY and CDR2 SMNVEV (reference sequence). Trimming at V came to 6 bases and at J to 4 bases, leaving 10 bases not matched to a gene. The CDR3 extends over 15 amino acids. Here immunoSEQ multiplex PCR was the method, and the copy in TCRdb shows in-frame clones only, minus some. The repertoire includes some 69,000 clones, 65% to 85% of them detected once, and approximately 16% sits in the top ten. The material sequenced was peripheral blood. The source is a man in his sixties with acute or convalescent COVID-19. The chain employs TRBV27 and TRBJ1-1, with 8 bases identical to TRBD1. The CDR3 DNA reads as TGTGCCAGCAGGGTAAACAGGGGGGAGGGCACTGAAGCTTTCTTT. It yields the protein CASRVNRGEGTEAFF.